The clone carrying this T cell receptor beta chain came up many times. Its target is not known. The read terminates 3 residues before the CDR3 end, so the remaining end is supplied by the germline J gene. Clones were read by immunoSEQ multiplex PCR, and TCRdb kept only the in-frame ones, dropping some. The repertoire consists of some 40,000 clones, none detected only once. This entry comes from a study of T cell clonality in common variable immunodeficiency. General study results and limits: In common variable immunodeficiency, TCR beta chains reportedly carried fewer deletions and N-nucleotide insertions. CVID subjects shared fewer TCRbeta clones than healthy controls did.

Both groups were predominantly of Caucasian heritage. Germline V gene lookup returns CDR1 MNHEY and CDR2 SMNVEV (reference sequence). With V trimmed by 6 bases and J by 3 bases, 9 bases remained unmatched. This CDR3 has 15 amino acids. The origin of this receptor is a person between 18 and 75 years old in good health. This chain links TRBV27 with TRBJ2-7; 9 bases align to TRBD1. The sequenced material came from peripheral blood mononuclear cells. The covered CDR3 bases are TGTGCCAGCAGGATGGGGGGACAGGGTAGCTACGAG. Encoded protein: CASRMGGQGSYE. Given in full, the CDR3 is CASRMGGQGSYEQYF.